This entry features one T cell receptor (beta chain) sequence. It has no known antigen specificity. Base quality data are lacking; no much larger clone is found one base away. The sample is drawn from a study of cytomegalovirus exposure and HLA in healthy donors (dated by TCRdb to about 2017). Broadly, across the study: An earlier analysis of roughly 500 of the donors reported 250 to 300 Gb of sequence data and 120 million or so unique TCR beta sequences from 150 million to 200 million T cells. Genome-wide SNP genotypes for about 60% of the roughly 700 donors were used in a later genetic analysis, which treated that subset as a discovery cohort. Of the 300 to 400 genotyped donors, over 65% fell in the genetic ancestry cluster associated with self-reported Caucasian donors. Along with the 666-subject first cohort, a separate validation cohort of around 110 different subjects was used. The study used immunosequencing to profile the T cell repertoires of 600 to 850 subjects and linked those repertoires to cytomegalovirus serostatus. Because of strong linkage in the cohort, a few DR-DQ haplotypes were treated as single units for association and clustering. Every discovery cohort repertoire had been produced on one sequencing platform. Class I and class II HLA loci were covered by the typing at four-digit resolution. The later analysis used no new phenotypic data to find candidate immune exposures, relying instead on TCR beta sequences and their occurrence across donors. Donor age, sex, ethnicity and CMV serostatus were collected together with the repertoire data. A later analysis re-analyzed previously published TCR beta repertoires from 666 donors and added high-resolution HLA genotyping to study TCR occurrence patterns. In an earlier analysis of roughly 600 of the donors, high-throughput TCR beta sequencing was used to judge whether each TCR beta V gene segment behaved as functional or pseudogenic. The aim of the study was to test whether cataloging public T cell receptors could identify signatures of past pathogen exposure. The number of donors typed differed by locus, with roughly 620-640 for A, B, C, DRB1 and DQB1, around 560 for DQA1, 600 to 610 for DPA1, and under 490 for DPB1. High-throughput TCR immunosequencing, statistical association of individual TCRs with disease status, and machine learning were combined to predict cytomegalovirus infection status. Roughly 300 gigabases of sequencing data and roughly 80 million unique TCR sequences made up an early release that covered nearly 650 HLA-typed donors. Across some 400 genotyped donors of the cohort, an average of 235,054 unique TCR beta nucleotide sequences per donor were sequenced, and approximately 19% of those sequences were non-productive. Broader findings and caveats from the paper: In a later analysis, most CMV-associated TCR beta chains were found to appear HLA-restricted, with HLA associations seemingly driven largely by CMV exposure. Because the 87-base-pair reads could not distinguish some IMGT-functional V segments, including TRBV6-2 and TRBV6-3, those segments were excluded. The sequencing pipeline was judged likely to have produced a cluster of highly shared sequence variants as a technical artifact. In an earlier analysis of around 600 of the donors, most TCR beta V segments were observed in productive rearrangements about 87% or about 30% of the time, broadly matching IMGT annotations. Sequencing depth was assumed to be roughly uniform across donors in the presence/absence analyses, though that assumption may not hold. According to the authors, the approach could potentially be generalized to other disease states and immunological phenotypes. A later analysis found that TCR association rates varied across HLA loci, with DRB1 alleles showing the most associated TCRs and HLA-C alleles the fewest. Most TCR sequences were seen in very few donors, while some public TCRs were found in many individuals. A few of the identified cytomegalovirus-associated TCR beta chains were confirmed in vitro to be specific for cytomegalovirus antigens. In a later genetic analysis, fewer N-insertions in productive TCRs were reported among donors in an Asian-associated ancestry cluster than the roughly 670-donor mean. When HLA alleles, especially DR and DQ, strongly co-occurred, TCR associations were difficult to assign to individual alleles. This cohort had only TCR beta chains sequenced, and the lack of alpha or paired-chain data limited which features could be detected. Because counts were too low, about 18 rarely observed V segments, including chromosome 9 orphons, were excluded from the earlier analysis of some 540 of the donors. The classifier was reported to diagnose cytomegalovirus status with high specificity and sensitivity in both the original cohort and the validation cohort. Correlated functional status among segregating V segments might reflect linkage disequilibrium, but an unknown experimental factor could not be ruled out. A total of fewer than 200 TCR beta chains were listed by the study as associated with cytomegalovirus. Because HLA typing was unavailable for some donors at each locus, only the typed subset was used in association tests. A further reported finding was that TCR beta sequences accurately predicted the HLA-A and HLA-B alleles for most subjects in the first cohort. Specific HLA alleles were associated with 15,000 to 20,000 TCR beta sequences at a false discovery rate of 0.05 in a later analysis. A later analysis found that HLA-associated TCR beta chains were more clonally expanded and had lower generation probabilities than equally common non-associated chains. According to a later analysis, parvovirus B19, influenza, CMV and Epstein-Barr virus appeared linked to several top co-occurrence clusters. A later genetic analysis associated a missense DCLRE1C variant with V-gene and J-gene trimming of TCR beta chains, and an independent cohort replicated the association. For the cohort, immune exposure information was limited to CMV serostatus.

Library creation used the immunoSEQ multiplex PCR assay. For the multiplex PCR, a mixture combining 60 forward primers for TCR Vbeta segments and 13 reverse primers for TCR Jbeta segments was used. A multiplex PCR assay on genomic DNA amplified the CDR3 region of rearranged TCR beta genes. The Illumina HiSeq System was used to sequence the amplified TCR beta libraries as 87-base-pair reads. As for the original processing: A later analysis counted about 76 million unique TCR beta chains across the 670 or so repertoires, and roughly 10 million of these chains were shared by at least two donors. To remove PCR and sequencing errors, raw reads were error-corrected and collapsed into unique sequences using a nearest-neighbor algorithm that merged closely related sequences. To assign V, D and J gene segments, CDR3 sequences were aligned to IMGT reference sequences. For a sequence to be retained, at least a six-nucleotide match to both a V gene segment and a J gene segment was required. A rearrangement counted as productive if the CDR3 had no stop codons and remained in frame with V and J, and every other rearrangement counted as non-productive. CDR3 was defined according to IMGT convention as the region running from the second conserved V-encoded cysteine to the conserved J-encoded phenylalanine. The earlier analysis of 500 to 750 of the donors excluded any sequence lacking an unambiguous match to a single V gene segment. An earlier analysis of fewer than 750 of the donors classified V segments as functional when productive rearrangements were above 56.7% and as segregating when the standard deviation between donors was above 5%. To diagnose cytomegalovirus status from the catalog of TCR beta chain sequences, a statistical classification framework was built. V and J gene assignment, in a later analysis, came from comparing TCR nucleotide sequences with IMGT/GENE-DB human TR gene sequences. Using the TCRdist pipeline, a later analysis assigned CDR3 sequences along with most-parsimonious VDJ recombination scenarios. In a later analysis, each TCR beta chain was defined by its CDR3 amino acid sequence together with its V-gene family, and reads lacking a unique V-gene family were excluded. In a later analysis, around 600 highly shared, low-generation-probability nucleotide sequences were removed to address suspected cross-contamination and a sequencing artifact. In a later analysis, a clonal expansion index was calculated for each public chain from normalized within-repertoire ranks of inferred template counts. In a later analysis, generation probabilities were computed using a VDJ recombination model fitted to out-of-frame rearrangements, and the results were checked against IGoR. Hypergeometric tests were used in a later analysis to score TCR-TCR, TCR-HLA and TCR-CMV co-occurrence, with a repertoire-size bias correction applied to the TCR pairs. A later analysis estimated false discovery rates by permuting HLA or CMV assignments 20 times. In a later analysis, co-occurring TCRs were grouped using DBSCAN, with TCRdist sequence similarity added in when clustering inside HLA-allele-positive subsets. Co-occurrence clustering excluded repertoires with fewer than 30,000 or more than 120,000 public chains, plus five with anomalous nucleotide sharing. Not all clones reach the TCRdb copy of this immuneACCESS table, which keeps in-frame sequences only. Checked studies attribute under half of the gap to unresolved V genes and leave the rest unexplained. V, J and clone size are taken as reported in that table, and D and trimming were inferred from the DNA itself. Within this sample are some 90,000 clones, with roughly 76% of them counted one time only. In total, the top ten clones hold about 2.5% of the sample.

The cohort consisted of hundreds of healthy bone marrow donors. At the time of sampling, all cohort members were nominally healthy, though unrecorded immune exposures were likely present. The donor was CMV seronegative and belonged to the group of approximately 320 seronegative cohort members. A peripheral blood sample was collected from each donor, and TCR beta sequencing was performed on peripheral blood mononuclear cells. The Qiagen DNeasy Blood Extraction Kit was used to extract genomic DNA from the blood cell samples. CDR3 length: 13 amino acids, cysteine to phenylalanine. The entry retains the CDR3 DNA only, 39 bases that are in frame from base 1. CDR1 ENHRY and CDR2 SYGVKD are derived from the germline V gene. V loses 5 bases of germline sequence and J loses 0 bases, and the interval between the two ends is 7 bases.

The chain links TRBV10-3 with TRBJ1-1; the D gene remains uncertain. This receptor was obtained from a man aged 45-65 years in good health and CMV-seronegative. The sample comprised PBMCs. The CDR3 protein is CAISHPMNTEAFF. The DNA sequence is TGTGCCATCAGTCATCCTATGAACACTGAAGCTTTCTTT.